One sample yielded the 24 T cell receptor beta chains listed below, sequenced in a study of cytomegalovirus exposure and HLA in healthy donors. The PCR employed 60 Vbeta primers together with 13 Jbeta primers. Only in-frame clones appear in the TCRdb table, and some are missing; sequencing was by immunoSEQ multiplex PCR. Of about 130,000 clones in the sample, approximately 74% were seen once. Sequencing used PBMCs. The receptors originated from a male donor in good health and CMV-seronegative.

The chain is built from TRBV7-9 and TRBJ1-1, with D perhaps TRBD1 (5 bases). The V end was cut by 1 base, the J end by 6 bases, with 9 bases between. From germline, CDR1 is SEHNR and CDR2 FQNEAQ (reference sequence). The CDR3 contains 13 residues. In nucleotides, the CDR3 is TGTGCCAGCAGCTTAGAAGGGGAGGCTGAAGCTTTCTTT. Protein product: CASSLEGEAEAFF.

The chain couples TRBV29-1 to TRBJ2-7, with TRBD2 identical over 12 bases. The CDR3 is 12 residues long. V lost 4 bases, J lost 5 bases, and 0 bases stayed unmatched. The germline V gene encodes CDR1 SQVTM and CDR2 ANQGSEA. CDR3: CSVASGGDEQYF. The DNA of the CDR3 is TGCAGCGTTGCTAGCGGGGGGGACGAGCAGTACTTC.

The chain uses TRBV28 and TRBJ2-3; tentatively, D is TRBD1 (7 bases). The CDR3 is 16 amino acids. The germline V gene encodes CDR1 MDHEN and CDR2 SYDVKM. The germline V and J ends were trimmed by 3 bases and 3 bases, with 16 bases remaining between them. This CDR3 reads CASSFHSRGRTDTQYF. The CDR3 DNA reads TGTGCCAGCAGTTTCCACAGCAGGGGGAGGACAGATACGCAGTATTTT.

The V and J genes are TRBV7-2 and TRBJ2-3, with TRBD2 identical over 8 bases. Germline CDR1 is SGHTA and CDR2 is FQGNSA. The CDR3 is 15 residues long. J was trimmed by 3 bases and V by 5 bases; bases with no gene match: 7. The CDR3 DNA follows: TGTGCCAGCAGCCCGCGACTAGCGTCAACAGATACGCAGTATTTT. It is translated as CASSPRLASTDTQYF.

This clone was seen a few times. The V gene is TRBV14, the J gene TRBJ2-7; 11 positions agree with TRBD2. Trimming took 0 bases from V and 5 from J; bases not matched to a gene: 9. Germline loops: CDR1 SGHDN, CDR2 FVKESK. The CDR3 consists of 17 residues. DNA for the CDR3: TGTGCCAGCAGCCAAGATCGGGGTAGCGGGAGGGTCCACGAGCAGTACTTC. Its translation is CASSQDRGSGRVHEQYF.

This clone is a singleton in its sample. The chain has TRBV27 and TRBJ2-1, with 16 bases identical to TRBD2. J gave up 5 bases and V 7 bases, and 5 bases lay outside the gene matches. The CDR3 consists of 16 residues. Germline CDR1 reads MNHEY; CDR2 reads SMNVEV (reference sequence). As DNA, the CDR3 is TGTGCCAGCAAGGGACTAGCGGGAGGGTGGAACAATGAGCAGTTCTTC. Its translation: CASKGLAGGWNNEQFF.

The rearrangement joins TRBV7-9 to TRBJ1-5; the D gene is possibly TRBD1 (5 bases). This CDR3 spans 12 amino acids. Trimming cost V 6 bases and J 10 bases, with 13 bases left between them. CDR1 is SEHNR, CDR2 FQNEAQ, per germline (reference sequence). The CDR3 DNA reads as TGTGCCAGCAGTTTTAGTGACAGTCCCCAGCATTTT. This gives the protein CASSFSDSPQHF.

This sequence joins TRBV5-1 and TRBJ2-7; no firm D call. CDR1 is SGHRS and CDR2 is YFSETQ in the germline V gene. The V end lost 1 base, the J end lost 2 bases, and 22 bases lay between the germline ends. The CDR3 length is 18 residues. As DNA, the CDR3 is TGCGCCAGCAGCTTGCTCCCATCGCTCGAAACCGCGGCCTACGAGCAGTACTTC. It yields the protein CASSLLPSLETAAYEQYF.

This rearrangement joins TRBV25-1 to TRBJ2-7; 8 bases align to TRBD1. Germline V gene lookup returns CDR1 MGHDK and CDR2 SYGVNS. V lost 10 bases and J lost 5; bases outside the gene matches: 4. The CDR3 length is 11 residues. Written as DNA, the CDR3 is TGTGCCACCGGGACAGGCCACGAGCAGTACTTC. Translated: CATGTGHEQYF.

J is TRBJ2-7 and V is TRBV5-1; a possible D gene is TRBD2 (5 bases). This CDR3 is 12 amino acids long. V gave up 4 bases and J gave up 4 bases, with 9 bases separating them. Looked up from germline, CDR1 is SGHRS and CDR2 is YFSETQ. CDR3 amino acids: CASSPSGYEQYF. As DNA, the CDR3 is TGCGCCAGCAGCCCCTCGGGGTACGAGCAGTACTTC.

The gene calls are TRBV25-1 and TRBJ2-7; 9 nucleotides agree with TRBD1. Unmatched junction bases numbered 5, after V lost 1 base and J lost 4 bases. Germline V gene lookup returns CDR1 MGHDK and CDR2 SYGVNS. The CDR3 runs 15 residues. The CDR3, as DNA: TGTGCCAGCAGTGAATCCGGGACAGGGACATACGAGCAGTACTTC. It codes for CASSESGTGTYEQYF.

The chain employs TRBV28 and TRBJ1-5; D gene uncertain. Trimming shortened V by 7 bases and J by 15 bases, and 16 bases separated the two germline ends. This CDR3 is 11 amino acids long. The germline V gene has CDR1 MDHEN and CDR2 SYDVKM. This chain's CDR3 is CASTLIGVMHF. Here the CDR3 DNA reads TGTGCCAGCACCCTAATCGGGGTAATGCATTTT. Filled out from reference TRBV28 and TRBJ1-5, the complete variable domain reads DVKVTQSSRYLVKRTGEKVFLECVQDMDHENMFWYRQDPGLGLRLIYFSYDVKMKEKGDIPEGYSVSREKKERFSLILESASTNQTSMYLCASTLIGVMHFGDGTRLSIL.

This clone has a handful of counts. CDR3 protein: CASSWTGVNQPQHF. The DNA for the CDR3 is TGTGCCAGCAGTTGGACAGGGGTGAATCAGCCCCAGCATTTT. The chain recombines TRBV6-6 with TRBJ1-5, with TRBD1 matching over 9 bases. The germline V gene encodes CDR1 MNHNY and CDR2 SVGAGI (reference sequence). Trimming took 4 bases from V and 4 from J; bases not matched to a gene: 2. This CDR3 spans 14 amino acids.

The chain employs TRBV7-9 and TRBJ2-7; 9 bases match TRBD2. This CDR3 has 16 amino acids. CDR1 SEHNR and CDR2 FQNEAQ come from the germline V gene (reference sequence). With V trimmed by 2 bases and J by 5 bases, 10 bases remained unmatched. CDR3 DNA sequence: TGTGCCAGCAGCTTACTAGGGCGGGGGGGTTCGGACGAGCAGTACTTC. It encodes CASSLLGRGGSDEQYF.

This clone appeared a few times. This chain links TRBV4-1 with TRBJ1-5; 7 bases agree with TRBD1. Trimming took 0 bases from V and 1 from J; bases not matched to a gene: 3. The CDR3 covers 16 residues. Per the germline V gene, CDR1 is MGHRA and CDR2 is YSYEKL. CDR3 sequence: CASSQDPGGSNQPQHF. The CDR3 coding sequence is TGCGCCAGCAGCCAAGACCCAGGGGGAAGCAATCAGCCCCAGCATTTT.

This clone was observed once. V usage is TRBV6-5 and J usage is TRBJ2-3; 9 bases agree with TRBD1. The CDR3 is 14 amino acids. The V segment lost 4 bases and the J segment 6 bases; nucleotides outside the gene matches: 5. Germline assignment: CDR1 MNHEY and CDR2 SVGAGI. The CDR3 loop reads CASSSRTGVDTQYF. The CDR3 bases are TGTGCCAGCAGTTCCCGGACAGGGGTGGATACGCAGTATTTT.

The CDR3 sequence is CASSPAGRSTDTQYF. The CDR3 nucleotides are TGTGCCAGCAGCCCGGCGGGGCGAAGCACAGATACGCAGTATTTT. This sequence joins TRBV7-9 and TRBJ2-3; D is possibly TRBD2 (6 bases). Between the trimmed V and J ends, which lost 5 bases and 0 bases, there was a span of 12 bases. This CDR3 spans 15 amino acids. Germline lookup yields CDR1 SEHNR and CDR2 FQNEAQ (reference sequence).

The chain is built from TRBV18 and TRBJ1-3; perhaps TRBD1 as D (6 bases). V was pared by 5 bases and J by 0 bases, with 20 bases between. CDR1 and CDR2 from the germline V gene are KGHSH and LQKENI. This CDR3 has 18 residues. The CDR3 region is CASSSGGGDRSSGNTIYF. CDR3 nucleotide sequence: TGTGCCAGCTCATCGGGGGGGGGCGACCGGAGCTCTGGAAACACCATATATTTT.

This chain uses TRBV28 with TRBJ2-6, with a weak D call TRBD2 (5 bases). In germline, CDR1 is MDHEN, CDR2 SYDVKM. V lost 1 base to trimming and J lost 0 bases, with 10 bases between them. This CDR3 comprises 17 residues. This chain's CDR3 is CASSLLGAGSGANVLTF. CDR3 DNA: TGTGCCAGCAGTTTATTGGGTGCGGGCTCTGGGGCCAACGTCCTGACTTTC.

The chain recombines TRBV6-6 with TRBJ2-1; D is possibly TRBD2 (6 bases). Germline CDR1 reads MNHNY; CDR2 reads SVGAGI (reference sequence). This CDR3 comprises 16 residues. V dropped 5 bases and J dropped 5 bases, with 19 bases sitting between them. CDR3 protein: CASSRGRWDSDNEQFF. The CDR3 nucleotides read TGTGCCAGCAGTAGGGGTCGGTGGGACTCAGACAATGAGCAGTTCTTC.

The chain carries TRBV19 and TRBJ2-2; TRBD2 matches at 14 bases. With 5 bases clipped from V and 3 bases from J, the junction kept 11 bases outside the gene matches. The CDR3 runs to 19 residues. CDR1 is LNHDA and CDR2 is SQIVND in the germline V gene (reference sequence). CDR3 nucleotide sequence: TGTGCCAGTAGTGGCTCGGGACTAGCGGGAGTCAGGGACACCGGGGAGCTGTTTTTT. Translated: CASSGSGLAGVRDTGELFF.

This sequence joins TRBV2 and TRBJ1-5, with D tentatively TRBD1 (5 bases). Between the trimmed V and J ends, which lost 3 bases and 2 bases, there was a span of 11 bases. The CDR3 runs 15 residues. Germline CDR1 is SNHLY and CDR2 is FYNNEI. As DNA, the CDR3 is TGTGCCAGCAGTGAGACCAGGGTGGGCAATCAGCCCCAGCATTTT. It encodes CASSETRVGNQPQHF.

This clone was observed once. The chain has TRBV6-6 and TRBJ1-2, with D perhaps TRBD1 (5 bases). Germline V lookup: CDR1 MNHNY, CDR2 SVGAGI (reference sequence). The CDR3 sequence is 14 residues long. V gave up 7 bases and J gave up 8 bases, with 20 bases separating them. CDR3 amino acids: CASISREGRQGYTF. The CDR3 bases are TGTGCCAGCATTTCCCGGGAGGGGCGCCAGGGCTACACCTTC.

The CDR3 spells CASSTVPYNEQFF. In DNA form, the CDR3 reads TGTGCCAGCAGCACGGTCCCCTACAATGAGCAGTTCTTC. The chain carries TRBV28 and TRBJ2-1; D is ambiguous. This CDR3 is built from 13 residues. Germline assignment: CDR1 MDHEN and CDR2 SYDVKM. V lost 6 bases and J 2 bases, leaving 8 bases between the germline ends.